This is a list of T cell receptor beta chains from one sample in a study of blood T cells in healthy people across ages. TCRdb independently ran MiXCR on the 5' RACE reads; one entry per CDR3 protein. The table shows 1 million or so distinct CDR3 sequences, with about 23% occurring only once. This same sample was also taken into another study, of T cells of mothers and their children.

The sequenced sample consisted of blood. These receptors all come from a girl aged 2-10 years in good health. The CDR3 runs from the conserved cysteine through the conserved F or W. D genes are given only for firm matches. The listing skips clone size in some rows; elsewhere it reads once, few, many or a size class.

DNA: TGCAGTGCTAGAGAGGAAAGCGAGCAGTACTTC
CDR3: CSAREESEQYF
D: -
V: TRBV20-1
size: -
J: TRBJ2-7

DNA: TGTGCCAGCAACACAGGTGCTGAGTACCAAGAGACCCAGTACTTC
CDR3: CASNTGAEYQETQYF
D: -
V: TRBV12-3/TRBV12-4
size: -
J: TRBJ2-5

DNA: TGTGCCAGCAGCTTGAAGCTGAGGGGCTGGCTGATGTACCAAGAGACCCAGTACTTC
CDR3: CASSLKLRGWLMYQETQYF
D: -
V: TRBV5-6
size: once
J: TRBJ2-5

DNA: TGTGCCATCAGCAACAGGGGGGACTATGGCTACACCTTC
CDR3: CAISNRGDYGYTF
D: TRBD1
V: TRBV10-3
size: -
J: TRBJ1-2

DNA: TGTGCCAGCAGCTCCCTGGGCTGGGGCAAGGACACTGAAGCTTTCTTT
CDR3: CASSSLGWGKDTEAFF
D: -
V: TRBV7-6
size: -
J: TRBJ1-1

DNA: TGCAGCGTTGAATATGGCATGAACACTGAAGCTTTCTTT
CDR3: CSVEYGMNTEAFF
D: -
V: TRBV29-1
size: few
J: TRBJ1-1

DNA: TGTGCCAGCGGTCCCGGACAGGCGGGAAACACCATATATTTT
CDR3: CASGPGQAGNTIYF
D: TRBD1
V: TRBV2
size: -
J: TRBJ1-3

DNA: TGTGCCAGCAGCTTCCTCGAGTTCTCTAATGAAAAACTGTTTTTT
CDR3: CASSFLEFSNEKLFF
D: -
V: TRBV7-9
size: many
J: TRBJ1-4

DNA: TGTGCCAGCAGCTTAACTTCTAGCGCCGGCCCCGAGCAGTTCTTC
CDR3: CASSLTSSAGPEQFF
D: -
V: TRBV11-2
size: -
J: TRBJ2-1

DNA: TGTGCCAGCAGCCAAGGGAGCGGGGGGGCCGAGACCCAGTACTTC
CDR3: CASSQGSGGAETQYF
D: TRBD2
V: TRBV4-2
size: few
J: TRBJ2-5

DNA: TGTGCCAGCAGAGAAGTAACGAGCTCCTACAATGAGCAGTTCTTC
CDR3: CASREVTSSYNEQFF
D: -
V: TRBV27
size: few
J: TRBJ2-1

DNA: TGCGCCAGCAGCCAAGTTTTGGACCGTTACAATGAGCAGTTCTTC
CDR3: CASSQVLDRYNEQFF
D: -
V: TRBV4-1
size: -
J: TRBJ2-1

DNA: TGCAGCGTTGAAGGGGATGATACGCAGTATTTT
CDR3: CSVEGDDTQYF
D: -
V: TRBV29-1
size: few
J: TRBJ2-3

DNA: TGCGCCAGCAGCCAAGAATGGGGAAATCAGCCCCAGCATTTT
CDR3: CASSQEWGNQPQHF
D: -
V: TRBV4-3
size: few
J: TRBJ1-5

DNA: TGCAGCGTTAGACAGGGGCTAAACTACGAGCAGTTCTTC
CDR3: CSVRQGLNYEQFF
D: TRBD1
V: TRBV29-1
size: -
J: TRBJ2-1

DNA: TGTGCCAGCTCACCACAGCGGAGGGAACCCCAAGAGACCCAGTACTTC
CDR3: CASSPQRREPQETQYF
D: -
V: TRBV18
size: -
J: TRBJ2-5

DNA: TGTGCCAGCAGCACGACAAAGGGTACCGCCGGCGAGCAGTACTTC
CDR3: CASSTTKGTAGEQYF
D: -
V: TRBV7-9
size: -
J: TRBJ2-7

DNA: TGCAGCGTTGAAGACGGGGCTTGGAACTATGAGCAGTTCTTC
CDR3: CSVEDGAWNYEQFF
D: -
V: TRBV29-1
size: few
J: TRBJ2-1

DNA: TGCAGCGTCCTCCCGGGACTAGCGAAAAATGAGCAGTTCTTC
CDR3: CSVLPGLAKNEQFF
D: TRBD2
V: TRBV29-1
size: -
J: TRBJ2-1

DNA: TGTGCCAGCAGTGAGGACAGCCATGAGCAGTTCTTC
CDR3: CASSEDSHEQFF
D: -
V: TRBV6-2/TRBV6-3
size: -
J: TRBJ2-1

DNA: TGTGCCACCGTGGGGCATACGCAGTATTTT
CDR3: CATVGHTQYF
D: -
V: TRBV24-1
size: -
J: TRBJ2-3

DNA: TGCAGCGCCGGGGAAGTCCCCAGGGGGGATGGCTACACCTTC
CDR3: CSAGEVPRGDGYTF
D: TRBD1
V: TRBV29-1
size: few
J: TRBJ1-2

DNA: TGCAGCGTTTGGGCCGGGGGGAACTCCTACGAGCAGTACTTC
CDR3: CSVWAGGNSYEQYF
D: TRBD2
V: TRBV29-1
size: -
J: TRBJ2-7

DNA: TGCGCCAGCAGTTTCGTGCTGAATGGCAATCAGCCCCAGCATTTT
CDR3: CASSFVLNGNQPQHF
D: -
V: TRBV5-1
size: -
J: TRBJ1-5

DNA: TGTGCCAGCAGCCGACCCGGGACGGACCTCATCCCGGACGGCTACACCTTC
CDR3: CASSRPGTDLIPDGYTF
D: -
V: TRBV11-3
size: -
J: TRBJ1-2

DNA: TGTGCCAGCAGCTTGGGTCAGGGCAGTAATTCACCCCTCCACTTT
CDR3: CASSLGQGSNSPLHF
D: -
V: TRBV5-6
size: few
J: TRBJ1-6

DNA: TGTGCCAGCGGACCGCCGGTGGCGGGGTTAAAAAATGAGCGGTTCTTC
CDR3: CASGPPVAGLKNERFF
D: -
V: TRBV7-8
size: -
J: TRBJ2-1

DNA: TGTGCCAGCTCCCGTCAGGTCACGCAGTATTTT
CDR3: CASSRQVTQYF
D: -
V: TRBV12-3/TRBV12-4
size: -
J: TRBJ2-3

DNA: TGTGCCAGCAGCCCAAAGGGGACTAGCGGAGAAGAGACCCAGTACTTC
CDR3: CASSPKGTSGEETQYF
D: TRBD2
V: TRBV4-2
size: few
J: TRBJ2-5

DNA: TGTGCCAGCACAAGCAGTAATGAAAAACTGTTTTTT
CDR3: CASTSSNEKLFF
D: -
V: TRBV6-5
size: -
J: TRBJ1-4

DNA: TGTGCCACTCTACAGGGGGATAGTGAAAGACTGTTTTTT
CDR3: CATLQGDSERLFF
D: TRBD1
V: TRBV6-2/TRBV6-3
size: few
J: TRBJ1-4

DNA: TGCAGCGCAGCCACTAGCGGACGCACAGATACGCAGTATTTT
CDR3: CSAATSGRTDTQYF
D: TRBD2
V: TRBV29-1
size: many
J: TRBJ2-3

DNA: TGTGCCAGCAGCCAAGTACCCGGGAGGGGCACCTACGAGCAGTACTTC
CDR3: CASSQVPGRGTYEQYF
D: TRBD2
V: TRBV4-2
size: -
J: TRBJ2-7

DNA: TGTGCCAGCAGTTGGCCTGCCCCAGAGGCCCTCTATGGCTACACCTTC
CDR3: CASSWPAPEALYGYTF
D: -
V: TRBV28
size: few
J: TRBJ1-2

DNA: TGTGCCAGCAGCCCACCAGGGGATCTAGCCAAAAACATTCAGTACTTC
CDR3: CASSPPGDLAKNIQYF
D: -
V: TRBV7-9
size: few
J: TRBJ2-4

DNA: TGTGCCAGCAGCTTAGGGGATGGGGCCTATGGCTACACCTTC
CDR3: CASSLGDGAYGYTF
D: -
V: TRBV7-9
size: -
J: TRBJ1-2

DNA: TGTGCCAGCAGTTACTCCGCAGGGTTCTTGTACTTC
CDR3: CASSYSAGFLYF
D: -
V: TRBV6-5
size: -
J: TRBJ2-4

DNA: TGCAGCGTTGGAGAAGGCAGAAATAATTCACCCCTCCACTTT
CDR3: CSVGEGRNNSPLHF
D: -
V: TRBV29-1
size: -
J: TRBJ1-6

DNA: TGCAGTGCTTTCGAGCTCGGGGACAGCACTAACTATGGCTACACCTTC
CDR3: CSAFELGDSTNYGYTF
D: TRBD1
V: TRBV20-1
size: -
J: TRBJ1-2

DNA: TGCAGTGCTAGTATGTCGATACGGGGGGATACGCAGTATTTT
CDR3: CSASMSIRGDTQYF
D: -
V: TRBV20-1
size: once
J: TRBJ2-3

DNA: TGCAGTGCTACAGAGACTAGCTCGGACCAAGAGACCCAGTACTTC
CDR3: CSATETSSDQETQYF
D: TRBD2
V: TRBV20-1
size: -
J: TRBJ2-5

DNA: TGTGCCAGCAGCGAGGGACAGGGGGCGAAGAAACTGTTTTTT
CDR3: CASSEGQGAKKLFF
D: TRBD1
V: TRBV9
size: -
J: TRBJ1-4

DNA: TGCAGTGCTAGATTCCTAGGCGTTGCAGGTCGCGGAGGCTACACCTTC
CDR3: CSARFLGVAGRGGYTF
D: -
V: TRBV20-1
size: -
J: TRBJ1-2

DNA: TGTGCCAGCAGCCCCCCCTCGGGGGGTGACTATGGCTACACCTTC
CDR3: CASSPPSGGDYGYTF
D: -
V: TRBV7-9
size: -
J: TRBJ1-2

DNA: TGCGCCAGCTCGATAGGGGGTCCTCCGGACGAGCAGTACTTC
CDR3: CASSIGGPPDEQYF
D: -
V: TRBV5-1
size: -
J: TRBJ2-7

DNA: TGTGCCAGCAGTTTAAAGCGGGAGGGAAACACTGAAGCTTTCTTT
CDR3: CASSLKREGNTEAFF
D: -
V: TRBV28
size: many
J: TRBJ1-1

DNA: TGTGCCAGCAGCCTTAGCGGGGTGAACTCCTGCGAGCAGTACTTC
CDR3: CASSLSGVNSCEQYF
D: TRBD2
V: TRBV7-9
size: -
J: TRBJ2-7

DNA: TGCGCCAGCAGCTATCCACAGGGGAGCACTGAAGCTTTCTTT
CDR3: CASSYPQGSTEAFF
D: TRBD1
V: TRBV5-1
size: -
J: TRBJ1-1

DNA: TGCAGCGTTCGGGGCAGAATACTCGAAGAGACCCAGTACTTC
CDR3: CSVRGRILEETQYF
D: -
V: TRBV29-1
size: few
J: TRBJ2-5

DNA: TGTGCCAGCAGCTCGATCGACAGGGATACCTCCTACAATGAGCAGTTCTTC
CDR3: CASSSIDRDTSYNEQFF
D: TRBD1
V: TRBV7-3
size: -
J: TRBJ2-1

DNA: TGCAGCGCCTTTACCGGGAGCGAAAAACTGTTTTTT
CDR3: CSAFTGSEKLFF
D: -
V: TRBV29-1
size: -
J: TRBJ1-4

DNA: TGTGCCAGCAGCTTGGGCCCCTACTCCTATAATTCACCCCTCCACTTT
CDR3: CASSLGPYSYNSPLHF
D: -
V: TRBV11-2
size: -
J: TRBJ1-6

DNA: TGTGCCAGCAGCTTAACGCCAATTCAAGAGACCCAGTACTTC
CDR3: CASSLTPIQETQYF
D: -
V: TRBV5-5
size: few
J: TRBJ2-5

DNA: TGCAGTGCTAGAAACCAGGGGGCGTTGGACTATGGCTACACCTTC
CDR3: CSARNQGALDYGYTF
D: TRBD1
V: TRBV20-1
size: -
J: TRBJ1-2

DNA: TGTGCCAGCAGTGAGATAGCGGGGAACTACAATGAGCAGTTCTTC
CDR3: CASSEIAGNYNEQFF
D: TRBD2
V: TRBV2
size: many
J: TRBJ2-1